Shown below are 29 T cell receptor beta chains from a single sample sequenced in a study of early T cells in non-severe SARS-CoV-2 infection. TCRdb ran MiXCR on the 5' RACE reads and lists one entry per CDR3 protein. The table shows around 83,000 distinct CDR3 sequences, with about 10% occurring only once. The sequenced sample was whole blood, obtained at baseline. The receptors derive from an adult who was a healthcare worker with PCR-confirmed SARS-CoV-2 infection or an uninfected control (not recorded which).

The V call is TRBV6-4, the J call TRBJ2-3; 7 bases line up with TRBD2. V lost 0 bases, J lost 1 base, and 4 bases stayed unmatched. CDR1 and CDR2 (germline): MRHNA, SNTAGT. The CDR3 length is 16 residues. CDR3 sequence: CASSDSSRGGTDTQYF. In nucleotides, the CDR3 is TGTGCCAGCAGTGACTCCTCCCGGGGGGGCACAGATACGCAGTATTTT.

This clonotype was counted only a few times. The V and J genes are TRBV27 and TRBJ2-7; 7 bases are shared with TRBD1. The CDR3 covers 14 residues. V dropped 3 bases and J dropped 7; count of bases not matched to a gene: 9. CDR1 and CDR2 (germline): MNHEY, SMNVEV (reference sequence). The CDR3 nucleotides read TGTGCCAGCAGTTTTCTGACAGGGATGAAAGAGCAGTACTTC. Its translation: CASSFLTGMKEQYF.

This clonotype was counted only a few times. The gene calls are TRBV29-1 and TRBJ2-3; D remains unclear. The CDR3 runs 11 residues. Trimming left V 5 bases short and J 0 bases short, with 3 bases between. Looked up from germline, CDR1 is SQVTM and CDR2 is ANQGSEA. The CDR3 reads CSVLSTDTQYF. CDR3 DNA: TGCAGCGTTCTGAGCACAGATACGCAGTATTTT.

A few counts support this clonotype. The chain employs TRBV4-2 and TRBJ2-1; no firm D call. The CDR3 runs to 16 residues. Germline CDR1 reads LGHNA; CDR2 reads YNFKEQ. V was cut by 0 bases and J by 1 base, with 10 bases left in between. The CDR3, as DNA: TGTGCCAGCAGCCAAGATTGGGTAGGGTCCTACAATGAGCAGTTCTTC. Amino acid sequence: CASSQDWVGSYNEQFF.

This clonotype was recorded a few times. The V gene is TRBV6-1, the J gene TRBJ2-7; 9 bases are a match to TRBD1. V gave up 2 bases and J gave up 5 bases; unmatched junction bases: 7. CDR1 and CDR2 (germline): MNHNS, SASEGT. The length of the CDR3 is 15 residues. The CDR3 loop is CASSESWGQGHEQYF. CDR3 sequence (DNA): TGTGCCAGCAGTGAAAGTTGGGGACAGGGACACGAGCAGTACTTC.

This clonotype was seen only a few times. The chain uses TRBV6-2 or TRBV6-3 and TRBJ2-1; no clear D gene. CDR3 size: 16 residues. Looked up from germline, CDR1 is MNHEY and CDR2 is SVGEGT. V lost 10 bases and J 4 bases, leaving 23 bases between the germline ends. CDR3: CATQSLVPNAYNEQFF. In DNA form, the CDR3 reads TGTGCCACCCAATCTTTGGTGCCAAACGCTTACAATGAGCAGTTCTTC.

The V and J genes are TRBV6-6 and TRBJ1-2; D possibly corresponds to TRBD1 (5 bases). The germline V gene encodes CDR1 MNHNY and CDR2 SVGAGI (reference sequence). V gave up 2 bases and J gave up 8 bases, with 15 bases separating them. The CDR3 contains 14 residues. The chain's CDR3 is CASSYTHLTEGYTF. CDR3 bases: TGTGCCAGCAGTTACACCCACCTGACAGAAGGCTACACCTTC.

This clonotype is medium-sized (0.01 to 0.1%). This sequence joins TRBV5-4 and TRBJ2-1, with TRBD2 matching 8 bases. Unmatched junction bases numbered 10, after V lost 0 bases and J lost 5 bases. The CDR3 contains 17 residues. Germline-derived CDR1 and CDR2 are SGHNT and YYREEE (reference sequence). CDR3 amino acids: CASSLDYRTSYNNEQFF. CDR3 nucleotide sequence: TGTGCCAGCAGCTTGGATTACAGGACTAGCTATAACAATGAGCAGTTCTTC.

This clonotype has a count of ten or more. The V gene is TRBV7-9, the J gene TRBJ2-1; D is undetermined. This CDR3 contains 11 residues. CDR1 and CDR2 (germline): SEHNR, FQNEAQ (reference sequence). Trimming stripped 2 bases from V and 15 bases from J, with 11 bases between. CDR3 bases: TGTGCCAGCAGCTTAAAACTCGACGCGTTCTTC. This codes for CASSLKLDAFF.

This clonotype was counted a few times. This chain uses TRBV18 with TRBJ2-5; D is perhaps TRBD1 (6 bases). There are 15 residues in the CDR3. CDR1 and CDR2 (germline): KGHSH, LQKENI. V was cut by 0 bases and J by 2 bases, with 10 bases left in between. As DNA, the CDR3 is TGTGCCAGCTCACCACCCCAGGGGAGACAAGAGACCCAGTACTTC. Protein sequence: CASSPPQGRQETQYF.

There are many counts of this clonotype. The CDR3, as DNA: TGTGCCAGCAGCCAAGATGCATTAAGGAATTCACCCCTCCACTTT. Protein product: CASSQDALRNSPLHF. This rearrangement joins TRBV16 to TRBJ1-6; D unresolved. Germline V gene sequence: CDR1 KGHSY, CDR2 FQNENV. V was pared by 2 bases and J by 7 bases, with 12 bases between. This CDR3 is built from 15 residues.

This sequence joins TRBV6-6 and TRBJ2-7; 7 bases agree with TRBD2. The J segment lost 0 bases and the V segment lost 5 bases, leaving 7 bases of the junction unmatched. Germline V lookup: CDR1 MNHNY, CDR2 SVGAGI (reference sequence). This CDR3 comprises 15 residues. CDR3 sequence (DNA): TGTGCCAGCAGTGATTACGGGAGGAGCTCCTACGAGCAGTACTTC. Encoded protein: CASSDYGRSSYEQYF.

This chain connects TRBV11-1 to TRBJ2-1, with D tentatively TRBD2 (5 bases). Germline V gene data show CDR1 as SGHAT and CDR2 as FQDESV (reference sequence). The CDR3 covers 14 residues. Between the trimmed V and J ends, which lost 5 bases and 3 bases, there was a span of 11 bases. The CDR3 loop reads CASSGGSYYNEQFF. The CDR3 nucleotides read TGTGCCAGCAGCGGAGGATCATACTACAATGAGCAGTTCTTC.

Ten or more counts support this clonotype. V gene TRBV28 combines with J gene TRBJ2-1; TRBD2 aligns across 11 bases. The V gene's germline CDR1 is MDHEN and CDR2 SYDVKM. The trim removed 6 bases at V and 8 bases at J, leaving 9 bases unmatched. The CDR3 length is 15 residues. As DNA, the CDR3 is TGTGCCAGCAGGACTGGGGGGACTAGCGGCCATGAGCAGTTCTTC. The encoded protein is CASRTGGTSGHEQFF. Together with reference TRBV28 and TRBJ2-1, the CDR3 gives the full variable domain: DVKVTQSSRYLVKRTGEKVFLECVQDMDHENMFWYRQDPGLGLRLIYFSYDVKMKEKGDIPEGYSVSREKKERFSLILESASTNQTSMYLCASRTGGTSGHEQFFGPGTRLTVL.

This clonotype showed up just once. The chain links TRBV10-1 to TRBJ1-1, with D tentatively TRBD1 (6 bases). Germline V gives CDR1 WNHNN, CDR2 SYGVQD (reference sequence). V shed 6 bases and J shed 4 bases, with 15 bases lying between them. The CDR3 loop spans 14 amino acids. The CDR3 region has the DNA TGCGCCAGCAGGGGGGACATCCTGGGCACTGAAGCTTTCTTT. Protein product: CASRGDILGTEAFF.

A few counts support this clonotype. The chain uses TRBV7-3 and TRBJ2-7; 8 bases fit TRBD2. The CDR3 extends over 14 amino acids. Germline CDR1 SGHTA, CDR2 FQGTGA. V lost 5 bases, J lost 5 bases, and 8 bases stayed unmatched. The CDR3: CASSISGLDDEQYF. CDR3 nucleotide sequence: TGTGCCAGCAGCATCTCGGGACTAGACGACGAGCAGTACTTC.

In its sample, this clonotype was seen a few times. CDR3 DNA: TGTGCCAGCAGCTTAGAATCCACCGGGACTGCATACTTC. Its protein product is CASSLESTGTAYF. The chain carries TRBV11-2 and TRBJ2-5; tentative D call: TRBD2 (6 bases). CDR3 size: 13 residues. Germline CDR1 and CDR2: SGHAT and FQNNGV. The V gene lost 0 bases and the J gene lost 14 bases, with 16 bases spanning the gap.

This clonotype appeared many times. The J gene is TRBJ2-7, the V gene TRBV4-1, with TRBD1 as a possible D gene (5 bases). This CDR3 contains 15 residues. CDR1 is MGHRA, CDR2 YSYEKL, per germline. Trimming stripped 0 bases from V and 2 bases from J, with 11 bases between. The CDR3 region has the DNA TGCGCCAGCAGCCAAGATGCTGCAGGGACCTACGAGCAGTACTTC. This sequence encodes CASSQDAAGTYEQYF.

This chain joins TRBV20-1 and TRBJ1-5; D call uncertain. Germline values: CDR1 DFQATT, CDR2 SNEGSKA (reference sequence). V lost 3 bases to trimming and J lost 7 bases, with 16 bases between them. This CDR3 is 14 amino acids long. CDR3 nucleotide sequence: TGCAGTGCTAGCCCGGATCTCGCAGGCCAGCCCCAGCATTTT. This encodes CSASPDLAGQPQHF.

The chain combines TRBV10-3 with TRBJ2-7; tentatively, D is TRBD1 or TRBD2 (5 bases each). Germline CDR1 is ENHRY and CDR2 is SYGVKD. The CDR3 has 13 amino acids. Trimming stripped 4 bases from V and 6 bases from J, with 13 bases between. CDR3 sequence: CAISGTEGSEQYF. In nucleotides, the CDR3 is TGTGCCATCAGTGGGACTGAGGGGTCCGAGCAGTACTTC.

This clonotype was detected many times. This chain uses TRBV6-6 with TRBJ2-2, with D unclear. Per germline, CDR1 MNHNY and CDR2 SVGAGI (reference sequence). V was trimmed by 5 bases and J by 0 bases, leaving 1 base between them. The CDR3 covers 12 residues. The CDR3 DNA reads as TGTGCCAGCAGTCCGAACACCGGGGAGCTGTTTTTT. Translation: CASSPNTGELFF.

V is TRBV4-1 and J is TRBJ2-3; the match to TRBD1 covers 9 bases. Germline CDR1 MGHRA, CDR2 YSYEKL. This CDR3 has 17 residues. V lost 5 bases and J lost 5; bases outside the gene matches: 14. CDR3 nucleotides: TGCGCCAGCAGCGCAGCAGGGGGGGGACAGGGACAAGATACGCAGTATTTT. Amino acids: CASSAAGGGQGQDTQYF.

The CDR3 loop reads CASRGLAETQYF. The CDR3 nucleotides read TGTGCCAGCAGGGGACTAGCGGAAACCCAGTACTTC. The V call is TRBV6-1, the J call TRBJ2-5; 11 nucleotides match TRBD2. The CDR3 covers 12 residues. V shed 6 bases and J 8 bases; nucleotides not matched to a gene: 2. The V gene's germline CDR1 is MNHNS and CDR2 SASEGT.

In its sample, this clonotype was seen many times. The chain uses TRBV7-9 and TRBJ2-1; 7 positions match TRBD2. The CDR3 totals 15 residues. The V and J ends lost 5 bases and 1 base, in that order; junction bases with no gene match: 5. Germline-derived CDR1 and CDR2 are SEHNR and FQNEAQ (reference sequence). CDR3 DNA sequence: TGTGCCAGCAGCCCCCAGCGGGGATCCTACAATGAGCAGTTCTTC. As protein: CASSPQRGSYNEQFF.

V is TRBV7-2 and J is TRBJ1-3; D gene ambiguous. Trimming removed 3 bases from V and 0 bases from J, with 12 bases in between. The CDR3 consists of 16 residues. In germline, CDR1 is SGHTA, CDR2 FQGNSA. CDR3: CASSLVVSSSGNTIYF. The CDR3 bases are TGTGCCAGCAGCTTGGTCGTGAGTTCCTCTGGAAACACCATATATTTT.

The rearrangement links TRBV20-1 to TRBJ2-7; D might be TRBD1 (5 bases). Germline assignment: CDR1 DFQATT and CDR2 SNEGSKA (reference sequence). This CDR3 has 11 amino acids. Trimming shortened V by 3 bases and J by 4 bases, and 7 bases separated the two germline ends. The CDR3 sequence is CSASSGYEQYF. CDR3 coding DNA: TGCAGTGCTAGTTCAGGGTACGAGCAGTACTTC.

The chain employs TRBV28 and TRBJ2-1, with TRBD2 identical over 8 bases. The germline CDR1 and CDR2 sequences are MDHEN and SYDVKM. The CDR3 spans 16 residues. The trim removed 1 base at V and 9 bases at J, leaving 11 bases unmatched. The CDR3 nucleotides are TGTGCCAGCAGTTTATCCGGATTAGCGGGAATCAGTGAGCAGTTCTTC. Translated: CASSLSGLAGISEQFF.

This clonotype was detected a few times. V and J are TRBV7-9 and TRBJ2-7; D is possibly TRBD2 (6 bases). V lost 4 bases and J 1 base, leaving 11 bases between the germline ends. The CDR3 contains 14 residues. CDR1 SEHNR and CDR2 FQNEAQ come from the germline V gene (reference sequence). For the CDR3, the DNA is TGTGCCAGCAGCTCCCGACTAGTTTCCTACGAGCAGTACTTC. Residues: CASSSRLVSYEQYF.

In its sample, this clonotype was seen many times. A read error may account for a junction end that differs from germline. This rearrangement joins TRBV24-1 to TRBJ2-2, with a possible D match to TRBD2 (6 bases). CDR1 and CDR2 from the germline V gene are KGHDR and SFDVKD. There are 14 residues in the CDR3. The chain's CDR3 is CATGERANTGELFF. The CDR3 region has the DNA TGTGCCACCGGTGAGCGGGCGAACACCGGGGAGCTGTTTTTT.